The present TCR beta chain was sequenced within a study of T cell responses to AZD1222 COVID-19 vaccine. Study-level results: Spike-specific TCR repertoires showed rising breadth and depth after two AZD1222 doses.

A word on this clone: Its antigen is still unknown.

Germline V lookup: CDR1 KGHSH, CDR2 LQKENI. V gave up 3 bases and J gave up 6 bases; unmatched junction bases: 14. The CDR3 contains 17 residues. The protocol was immunoSEQ multiplex PCR, while the TCRdb copy is restricted to in-frame clones and leaves out a portion. The top ten hold 12% of the sample, which has about 130,000 clones, just over 85% seen once. This material consisted of peripheral blood, taken on day 0 of AZD1222 vaccination. The chain uses TRBV18 and TRBJ2-7; 10 positions agree with TRBD1. This clonotype was obtained from an adult in good health. The CDR3 nucleotides read TGTGCCAGCTCACCGAGGAATTCGGGACAGGGGTTGGGCGAGCAGTACTTC. Translated, it gives CASSPRNSGQGLGEQYF.